Each of the 29 T cell receptor beta chains below was sequenced from the same sample in a study of blood T cells in healthy people across ages (dated by TCRdb to the mid-2010s). Receptor libraries were prepared by 5' RACE. Sequencing relied on an Illumina HiSeq 2500. The second PCR ran for about 6 to 12 cycles and used a J-beta primer mix along with a sample-barcoded 5' primer. In-frame beta chains were kept once TCRdb had trimmed the public reads at Q25 with fastp and called clones with MiXCR. Rows are unified per CDR3 protein, each entry keeping the most common DNA and genes. In this sample the table shows 380,000 or so distinct CDR3 sequences, 45% to 60% of which occur a single time. The biggest ten clones account for 45% to 65% of the sample. Sequencing was done on a sample of blood. These receptors all stem from a man in his fifties or sixties in good health.

The chain links TRBV27 to TRBJ2-7; D is perhaps TRBD2 (6 bases). Between the trimmed V and J ends, which lost 3 bases and 9 bases, there was a span of 18 bases. Looked up from germline, CDR1 is MNHEY and CDR2 is SMNVEV (reference sequence). CDR3 length: 14 residues. The DNA of the CDR3 is TGTGCCAGCAGTTTCCGGGACGGAGGAGCGGGGCAGTACTTC. Residues: CASSFRDGGAGQYF.

V gene TRBV11-2 combines with J gene TRBJ1-2; possible D gene TRBD1, 6 bases. This CDR3 region has 15 residues. Trimming took 3 bases from V and 3 from J, leaving 14 bases between them. Per the germline V gene, CDR1 is SGHAT and CDR2 is FQNNGV. The CDR3 protein is CASSFRGAGDYGYTF. The CDR3 coding sequence is TGTGCCAGCAGCTTCCGGGGGGCAGGAGACTATGGCTACACCTTC.

The genes are TRBV28 and TRBJ1-2, with 10 bases aligning to TRBD1. The CDR3 sequence is 14 residues long. Germline values: CDR1 MDHEN, CDR2 SYDVKM. V gave up 7 bases and J gave up 4 bases; unmatched junction bases: 6. The CDR3 spells CASNSGTGVYGYTF. The CDR3 DNA sequence: TGTGCCAGCAACTCCGGGACAGGGGTCTATGGCTACACCTTC.

The chain joins TRBV28 to TRBJ2-1, with TRBD2 matching over 14 bases. The V segment lost 7 bases and the J segment 8 bases; nucleotides outside the gene matches: 10. The CDR3 contains 16 residues. The germline gives CDR1 MDHEN, CDR2 SYDVKM. CDR3 residues: CASISWTSGGRDEQFF. CDR3 sequence (DNA): TGTGCCAGCATTTCTTGGACTAGCGGGGGGCGGGATGAGCAGTTCTTC.

This clonotype was picked up a small number of times. The V call is TRBV28, the J call TRBJ1-2, with D possibly TRBD1 on 6 matching bases. The CDR3 spans 13 residues. Germline CDR1 and CDR2: MDHEN and SYDVKM. Trimming stripped 6 bases from V and 4 bases from J, with 12 bases between. CDR3 sequence reads: CASRSTGIYGYTF. The CDR3 nucleotides read TGTGCCAGCAGATCCACAGGGATCTATGGCTACACCTTC.

This clonotype was seen a few times. The J gene is TRBJ2-1, the V gene TRBV29-1; 7 bases are a match to TRBD2. CDR3 length: 11 residues. From germline, CDR1 is SQVTM and CDR2 ANQGSEA. V shed 4 bases, J shed 12 bases, and the junction held 6 bases outside the gene matches. CDR3 bases: TGCAGCGTTGGAGGGAGGGGTTGGCAGTTCTTC. It codes for CSVGGRGWQFF.

The V call is TRBV20-1, the J call TRBJ2-7; 7 bases align to TRBD2. There are 15 residues in the CDR3. The ends lost 3 bases at V and 1 base at J; junction bases unmatched: 9. The germline V gene has CDR1 DFQATT and CDR2 SNEGSKA (reference sequence). In DNA form, the CDR3 reads TGCAGTGCTAGGGGGGAGGGAGGGGCGTCCTACGAGCAGTACTTC. Its translation: CSARGEGGASYEQYF.

The chain has TRBV6-2 or TRBV6-3 and TRBJ2-4; 7 bases are shared with TRBD1. The V and J ends lost 6 bases and 2 bases, in that order; junction bases with no gene match: 10. Germline loops: CDR1 MNHEY, CDR2 SVGEGT. This CDR3 contains 16 residues. CDR3 DNA: TGTGCCAGCAGCCCCGTAGGGGGCGCCTCCAAAAACATTCAGTACTTC. The encoded protein is CASSPVGGASKNIQYF.

The rearrangement joins TRBV6-2 or TRBV6-3 to TRBJ2-5; 9 bases agree with TRBD1. The J call could be wrong; TRBJ2-7 is a better fit for the DNA end. The germline CDR1 and CDR2 sequences are MNHEY and SVGEGT. The CDR3 runs to 15 residues. The CDR3 region has the DNA TGTGCCAGCAGTTACGAGGGACAGGGTGGGTACGAGCAGTACTTC. This sequence encodes CASSYEGQGGYEQYF.

J is TRBJ2-5 and V is TRBV7-2; the D gene could be TRBD1 or TRBD2 (5 bases each). Germline V gene data show CDR1 as SGHTA and CDR2 as FQGNSA. Trimming left V 5 bases short and J 1 base short, with 11 bases between. The CDR3 has 14 residues. The chain's CDR3 is CASSVSGTQETQYF. For the CDR3, the DNA is TGTGCCAGCAGCGTTTCCGGGACCCAAGAGACCCAGTACTTC.

The CDR3 loop reads CASSLARGSSYNSPLHF. DNA for the CDR3: TGTGCCAGCAGCTTAGCGCGGGGGAGCTCCTATAATTCACCCCTCCACTTT. V is TRBV11-1 and J is TRBJ1-6, with a tentative D call TRBD1 (5 bases). V gave up 0 bases and J gave up 0 bases, with 9 bases separating them. CDR1 SGHAT and CDR2 FQDESV come from the germline V gene (reference sequence). The length of the CDR3 is 17 residues.

The table lists this clonotype with many counts. A much bigger clone sits one base away, suggesting this may be a read error. The chain combines TRBV4-2 with TRBJ2-5, with D possibly matching TRBD1 (7 bases). The CDR3 contains 16 residues. Germline V gene lookup returns CDR1 LGHNA and CDR2 YNFKEQ. V shed 0 bases and J shed 11 bases, with 22 bases lying between them. The CDR3 region has the DNA TGTGCCAGCAGCCAAGATTGGCCAGGGGGGTCCAATGAGCAGTACTTC. Translating gives CASSQDWPGGSNEQYF.

The chain has TRBV3-1 and TRBJ2-1; D may be TRBD2 (6 bases). The CDR3 spans 17 residues. The V gene lost 3 bases and the J gene lost 5 bases, with 20 bases spanning the gap. Germline CDR1 and CDR2: LGHDT and YNNKEL (reference sequence). The CDR3 DNA is TGTGCCAGCAGCCACCGCACCCGGGACTGGGTAAACAATGAGCAGTTCTTC. Translation gives CASSHRTRDWVNNEQFF.

The V and J genes are TRBV5-1 and TRBJ1-2; unclear D gene. V was pared by 0 bases and J by 1 base, with 7 bases between. Germline CDR1 is SGHRS and CDR2 is YFSETQ. This CDR3 contains 14 residues. The CDR3 DNA reads TGCGCCAGCAGCTTGGGTTCGAATAACTATGGCTACACCTTC. Translated: CASSLGSNNYGYTF.

This clonotype was observed a single time. With a much larger clone just one base away, this may be a read error. V and J are TRBV29-1 and TRBJ1-2; weak D call: TRBD1 (5 bases). CDR1 and CDR2 from the germline V gene are SQVTM and ANQGSEA. This CDR3 contains 13 residues. V was shortened by 7 bases and J by 10 bases, with 22 bases between the two germline ends. The CDR3 loop is CSATGSTSGDYTF. For the CDR3, the DNA is TGCAGCGCCACCGGATCCACCTCGGGGGACTACACCTTC.

Details on this clonotype: Being one base from a much bigger clone, this may be a read error. The rearrangement links TRBV5-1 to TRBJ2-1; tentatively, D is TRBD1 (6 bases). The CDR3 length is 12 residues. Germline CDR1 reads SGHRS; CDR2 reads YFSETQ. The CDR3 reads CAGSVQGNEQFF. The CDR3 DNA reads TGCGCCGGCAGCGTACAGGGTAATGAGCAGTTCTTC. Together with reference TRBV5-1 and TRBJ2-1, the CDR3 gives the full variable domain: KAGVTQTPRYLIKTRGQQVTLSCSPISGHRSVSWYQQTPGQGLQFLFEYFSETQRNKGNFPGRFSGRQFSNSRSEMNVSTLELGDSALYLCAGSVQGNEQFFGPGTRLTVL.

This clonotype has ten or more counts. The rearrangement links TRBV29-1 to TRBJ1-5; 8 bases match TRBD1. This CDR3 is built from 13 residues. With 7 bases clipped from V and 5 bases from J, the junction kept 7 bases outside the gene matches. Germline loops: CDR1 SQVTM, CDR2 ANQGSEA. In DNA form, the CDR3 reads TGCAGCGCTACGACAGGGGTGGATCAGCCCCAGCATTTT. It translates to CSATTGVDQPQHF.

This clonotype occurred a few times. This chain connects TRBV7-2 to TRBJ2-1; D might be TRBD2 (5 bases). The CDR3 length is 14 residues. V lost 1 base, J lost 7 bases, and 11 bases lay in between. Germline V CDR1 and CDR2: SGHTA, FQGNSA. The CDR3 loop is CASSLGVALNEQFF. CDR3 sequence (DNA): TGTGCCAGCAGCTTAGGAGTAGCGTTGAATGAGCAGTTCTTC.

This clonotype was observed a handful of times. The rearrangement joins TRBV6-5 to TRBJ1-2; D is unresolved. Germline V CDR1 and CDR2: MNHEY, SVGAGI. CDR3 length: 15 amino acids. Trimming took off 2 bases at V and 1 base at J, with 11 bases between the two ends. In DNA form, the CDR3 reads TGTGCCAGCAGTTACGGGTCCCGGGGTAACTATGGCTACACCTTC. It specifies CASSYGSRGNYGYTF.

The V and J genes are TRBV7-2 and TRBJ2-3; D might be TRBD2 (5 bases). The germline V gene encodes CDR1 SGHTA and CDR2 FQGNSA. Deletions cut 6 bases from V and 4 bases from J, with 14 bases between. The CDR3 runs to 14 residues. CDR3 bases: TGTGCCAGCAGTCCTCGGCGGGCCGCAGATACGCAGTATTTT. It yields the protein CASSPRRAADTQYF.

This clonotype was seen a few times. The chain joins TRBV2 to TRBJ1-2; D is unresolved. Trimming shortened V by 9 bases and J by 5 bases, and 16 bases separated the two germline ends. The germline V gene has CDR1 SNHLY and CDR2 FYNNEI. This CDR3 has 13 residues. In nucleotides, the CDR3 is TGTGCCAGGGCCCGGGCTGATGATTATGGCTACACCTTC. It yields the protein CARARADDYGYTF.

A single count supports this clonotype. CDR3 protein: CSARVPWGESYEQYF. Written as DNA, the CDR3 is TGCAGTGCTAGAGTTCCCTGGGGGGAGTCCTACGAGCAGTACTTC. The chain employs TRBV20-1 and TRBJ2-7, with D maybe TRBD2 (6 bases). The CDR3 consists of 15 residues. Germline assignment: CDR1 DFQATT and CDR2 SNEGSKA (reference sequence). V was cut by 1 base and J by 1 base, with 14 bases left in between.

The chain joins TRBV20-1 to TRBJ2-1, with TRBD1 identical over 8 bases. This CDR3 spans 14 amino acids. V trimming: 5 bases; J trimming: 8 bases; junction bases outside the gene matches: 11. Germline assignment: CDR1 DFQATT and CDR2 SNEGSKA (reference sequence). The CDR3, as DNA: TGCAGTGCTCAGTCCCGGGACAGGATCCATGAGCAGTTCTTC. Its protein product is CSAQSRDRIHEQFF.

The chain combines TRBV5-4 with TRBJ2-4; TRBD1 is a possible D gene (6 bases). The J call may be wrong; the DNA end is better matched by TRBJ2-7. CDR3 size: 14 residues. The germline gives CDR1 SGHNT, CDR2 YYREEE (reference sequence). The CDR3 bases are TGTGCCAGCAGCCCTCGGGACATGCCCTACGAGCAGTACTTC. Protein sequence: CASSPRDMPYEQYF.

The chain employs TRBV20-1 and TRBJ2-1; D is tentatively TRBD1 or TRBD2 (5 bases each). The closer fit of TRBJ2-7 to the DNA end suggests the J call may be wrong. This CDR3 contains 13 residues. Germline lookup yields CDR1 DFQATT and CDR2 SNEGSKA (reference sequence). This CDR3 is CSAWGSNNNEQYF. CDR3 coding DNA: TGCAGTGCATGGGGGAGCAACAACAATGAGCAGTACTTC.

Of note for this clonotype: Just one base apart from a much larger clone, this may be a read error. The rearrangement links TRBV27 to TRBJ1-5; D is possibly TRBD1 (6 bases). Per germline, CDR1 MNHEY and CDR2 SMNVEV (reference sequence). CDR3 length: 14 amino acids. CDR3: CASSLSDSNQPRHF. Written as DNA, the CDR3 is TGTGCCAGCAGTTTATCGGACAGTAATCAGCCCCGGCATTTT.

This clonotype showed up many times. The chain employs TRBV7-9 and TRBJ2-7; 8 nucleotides agree with TRBD1. Trimming took 5 bases from V and 2 from J; bases not matched to a gene: 2. This CDR3 has 13 amino acids. Germline V gene lookup returns CDR1 SEHNR and CDR2 FQNEAQ (reference sequence). In nucleotides, the CDR3 is TGTGCCAGCAGCCGGGACAGGACCTACGAGCAGTACTTC. It encodes CASSRDRTYEQYF.

The genes are TRBV7-2 and TRBJ1-1; D is undetermined. CDR3 length: 13 residues. Trimming took off 2 bases at V and 7 bases at J, with 11 bases between the two ends. Germline lookup yields CDR1 SGHTA and CDR2 FQGNSA. CDR3 residues: CASSLSGWGEAFF. The CDR3 bases are TGTGCCAGCAGCTTATCGGGGTGGGGTGAAGCTTTCTTT.

Only a few counts were recorded for this clonotype. The chain couples TRBV6-2 or TRBV6-3 to TRBJ2-7; possibly TRBD2 for D (5 bases). Germline V gene sequence: CDR1 MNHEY, CDR2 SVGEGT. This CDR3 spans 15 amino acids. V was shortened by 5 bases and J by 0 bases, with 14 bases between the two germline ends. The CDR3 DNA is TGTGCCAGCAGTAACGGGGTCACCAGCTCCTACGAGCAGTACTTC. Translation: CASSNGVTSSYEQYF.